The text below deals with one TCR beta chain. This record comes from a study of blood T cell repertoires in COVID-19. Across the whole study: Sites across the United States, Italy and Spain contributed samples from acute and convalescent COVID-19. The cDNA or gDNA used as material had been derived from T cells, B-cell-depleted T cells, or PBMCs.

Per the original methods: Nucleated cell number was recorded as an estimate derived from reference gene primer amplification. Produced via immunoSEQ multiplex PCR; TCRdb's table is partial and in-frame only. D and trimming come from the DNA, and the V and J calls and clone size come from that table. Found here are 360,000 or so clones, roughly 90% of them singletons; the top ten hold 6% to 7.5%. Sequenced input: peripheral blood. The TCR originated in a man younger than 35 with active or convalescent COVID-19.

The DNA for the CDR3 is TGTGCCAGTAGCAACGGACAGGGGGCGTGGGAGACCCAGTACTTC. Its translation is CASSNGQGAWETQYF. The chain couples TRBV19 to TRBJ2-5; 11 nucleotides match TRBD1. In germline, CDR1 is LNHDA, CDR2 SQIVND (reference sequence). V lost 6 bases to trimming and J lost 5 bases; unmatched junction nucleotides: 8. This CDR3 is built from 15 residues.